This T cell receptor beta chain derives from a study of neurological immune-mediated disorders. The cDNA was synthesized by means of template-switch 5'RACE, which was carried out with 10-nucleotide random UMIs. TCRdb redid the calling of the 5' RACE reads with MiXCR, one entry per CDR3 protein. Among under 50,000 distinct CDR3 sequences listed, about an eighth were seen once. As to time point: longitudinal time-point 2. From germline, CDR1 is MNHEY and CDR2 SMNVEV (reference sequence). The CDR3 runs 12 residues. Worth noting for this clonotype: Mismatch with germline at one junction end may stem from a read error.

This clonotype originated in a male donor with HTLV-1-associated myelopathy (HAM/TSP). The V call is TRBV27, the J call TRBJ2-2, with D unclear. The sequenced sample was PBMCs. The CDR3 is CANSFYPWELFF. For the CDR3, the DNA is TGTGCCAACAGTTTTTACCCCTGGGAGCTGTTTTTT.